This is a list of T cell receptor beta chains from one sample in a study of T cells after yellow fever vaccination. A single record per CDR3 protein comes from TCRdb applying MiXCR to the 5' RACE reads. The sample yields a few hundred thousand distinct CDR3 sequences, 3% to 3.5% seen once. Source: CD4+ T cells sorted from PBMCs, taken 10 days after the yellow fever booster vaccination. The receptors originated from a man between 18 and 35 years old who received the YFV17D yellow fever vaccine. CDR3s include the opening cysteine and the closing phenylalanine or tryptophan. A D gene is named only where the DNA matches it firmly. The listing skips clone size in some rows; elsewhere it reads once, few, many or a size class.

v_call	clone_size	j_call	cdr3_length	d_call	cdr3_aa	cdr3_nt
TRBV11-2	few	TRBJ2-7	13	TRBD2	CASSSGLAIGQYF	TGTGCCAGCAGCTCAGGACTAGCTATCGGGCAGTACTTC
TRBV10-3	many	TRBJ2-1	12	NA	CAISEVHNEQFF	TGTGCCATCAGCGAGGTCCACAATGAGCAGTTCTTC
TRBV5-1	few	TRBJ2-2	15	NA	CASAPLQGRTGELFF	TGCGCCAGCGCCCCCCTGCAGGGCCGGACCGGGGAGCTGTTTTTT
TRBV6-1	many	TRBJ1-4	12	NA	CASTPSAGKLFF	TGTGCCAGCACTCCTTCGGCGGGGAAACTGTTTTTT
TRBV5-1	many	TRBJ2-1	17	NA	CASSVGDSDRSYNEQFF	TGCGCCAGCAGCGTCGGAGACTCGGACCGCTCCTACAATGAGCAGTTCTTC
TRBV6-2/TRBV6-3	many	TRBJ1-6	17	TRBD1	CASSSYAAGQRNSPLHF	TGTGCCAGCAGTTCCTATGCAGCGGGACAGAGAAATTCACCCCTCCACTTT
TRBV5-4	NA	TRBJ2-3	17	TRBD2	CASKTAPGSGGIDTQYF	TGTGCCAGCAAGACCGCACCCGGGAGCGGGGGGATAGATACGCAGTATTTT
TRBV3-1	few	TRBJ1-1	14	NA	CASSLGLGASEAFF	TGTGCCAGCAGCCTAGGCCTTGGGGCTTCTGAAGCTTTCTTT
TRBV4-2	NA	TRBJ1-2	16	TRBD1	CASSPSGTEDTYGYTF	TGTGCCAGCAGCCCTTCCGGGACAGAAGACACCTATGGCTACACCTTC
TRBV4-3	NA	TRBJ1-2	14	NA	CASSQDIVNYGYTF	TGCGCCAGCAGCCAAGATATAGTAAACTATGGCTACACCTTC
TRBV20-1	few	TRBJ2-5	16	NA	CSASSGGDSSGETQYF	TGCAGTGCTAGTAGTGGCGGTGACTCGTCTGGGGAGACCCAGTACTTC
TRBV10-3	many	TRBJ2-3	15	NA	CAISETGPNTDTQYF	TGTGCCATCAGTGAGACAGGACCTAACACAGATACGCAGTATTTT
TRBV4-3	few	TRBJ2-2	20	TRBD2	CASSQEWTSGGNLNTGELFF	TGCGCCAGCAGCCAAGAGTGGACTAGCGGGGGAAACTTGAACACCGGGGAGCTGTTTTTT
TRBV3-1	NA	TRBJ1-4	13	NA	CASSQGPLEKLFF	TGTGCCAGCAGCCAAGGCCCTCTAGAAAAACTGTTTTTT
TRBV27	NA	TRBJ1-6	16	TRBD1	CASSFRPQGYNSPLHF	TGTGCCAGCAGTTTCCGCCCACAGGGGTATAATTCACCCCTCCACTTT
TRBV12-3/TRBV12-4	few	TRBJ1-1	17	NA	CASSPSGLWNMNTEAFF	TGTGCCAGCAGTCCCTCGGGACTCTGGAATATGAACACTGAAGCTTTCTTT
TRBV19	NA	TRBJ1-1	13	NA	CASSGVGDTEAFF	TGTGCCAGTAGTGGTGTGGGGGACACTGAAGCTTTCTTT
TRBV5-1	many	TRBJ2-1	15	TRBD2	CASSLVPGLRSEQFF	TGCGCCAGCAGCTTGGTCCCGGGACTAAGGAGTGAGCAGTTCTTC
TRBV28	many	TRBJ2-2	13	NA	CASRQENTGELFF	TGTGCCAGCAGACAGGAGAACACCGGGGAGCTGTTTTTT
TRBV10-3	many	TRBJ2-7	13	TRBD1	CAIRGQQSYEQYF	TGTGCCATCAGGGGACAGCAGTCCTACGAGCAGTACTTC
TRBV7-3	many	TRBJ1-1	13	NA	CASSLTRTGEAFF	TGTGCCAGCAGCTTAACAAGGACGGGAGAAGCTTTCTTT
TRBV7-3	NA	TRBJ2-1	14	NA	CASSSDGGGNEQFF	TGTGCCAGCAGCTCCGATGGAGGTGGTAATGAGCAGTTCTTC
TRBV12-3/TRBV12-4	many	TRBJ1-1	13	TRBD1	CASSFDRATEAFF	TGTGCCAGCAGTTTCGACAGGGCCACTGAAGCTTTCTTT
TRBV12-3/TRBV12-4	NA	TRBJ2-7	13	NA	CASAGTGSYEQYF	TGTGCCAGCGCCGGGACTGGATCCTACGAGCAGTACTTC
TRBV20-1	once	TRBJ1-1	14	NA	CSGPPQRTNTEAFF	TGCAGTGGCCCCCCCCAACGAACGAACACTGAAGCTTTCTTT
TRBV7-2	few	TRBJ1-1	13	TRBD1	CASTSRQGAEAFF	TGTGCCAGCACCTCCAGACAGGGGGCTGAAGCTTTCTTT
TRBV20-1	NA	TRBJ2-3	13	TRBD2	CSAAGLAGDTQYF	TGCAGTGCTGCCGGACTAGCGGGAGATACGCAGTATTTT
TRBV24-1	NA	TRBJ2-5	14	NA	CATSDSQGAETQYF	TGTGCCACCAGTGATTCCCAGGGCGCCGAGACCCAGTACTTC
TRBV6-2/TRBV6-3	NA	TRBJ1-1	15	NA	CASSYPRVGVTEAFF	TGTGCCAGCAGTTACCCCAGGGTGGGGGTTACTGAAGCTTTCTTT
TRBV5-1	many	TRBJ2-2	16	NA	CASNPDGYGATGELFF	TGCGCCAGCAATCCGGATGGGTATGGGGCCACCGGGGAGCTGTTTTTT
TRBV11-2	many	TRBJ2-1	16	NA	CASSFVRSSKHNEQFF	TGTGCCAGCAGCTTTGTGCGGTCTTCAAAGCACAATGAGCAGTTCTTC
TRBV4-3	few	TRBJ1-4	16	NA	CASSRGLGEANEKLFF	TGCGCCAGCAGCCGCGGCCTAGGGGAGGCTAATGAAAAACTGTTTTTT